This T cell receptor beta chain was recovered during a study of T cell responses to AZD1222 COVID-19 vaccine (dated by TCRdb to about 2021). Concerning the study at large: AZD1222 recipients whose second dose came at about 4 weeks and those whose second dose came at about 12 weeks were combined into one group, since spike-specific TCR depth and breadth did not differ between the two schedules. Trial participants were enrolled by age into 18-55, 56-69 and 70-plus year subgroups, with roughly 150, 30 and 60 TCR-sequenced participants respectively. A total of roughly 240 trial participants underwent TCR sequencing, of whom 207 received two doses of AZD1222 and about 26 received two doses of the MenACWY control vaccine.

The full study reports these points: Most participants were white British and females outnumbered males, and the authors suggested that clonal diversity may have been underestimated. No day 14 peak-response samples were available, so repertoires were characterized only after the peak T cell response. After two AZD1222 doses, both the breadth and the depth of spike-specific TCRs were significantly higher than at day 0 and than in MenACWY recipients. Nearly half of unique spike-specific TCRs reportedly recognized epitopes outside regions mutated in the B.1.351 and B.1.1.7 variants. Conclusions about previously exposed vaccinees are limited because only six or seven AZD1222 recipients were SARS-CoV-2 seropositive at baseline. The 56-69-year group was small, and its depth increase did not reach significance, likely because of low power. Vaccine-associated CD4 TCRs spanned the whole spike protein, with dominant responses in regions 160-218 and 743-854.

The time point label here, explained by the study, means: baseline before first vaccination. Vaccinee samples came from UK trials COV001 and COV002, including a single-blind randomized controlled phase 2/3 trial of AZD1222 (ChAdOx1 nCoV-19) in healthy adults. Trial participant PBMC samples were collected at day 0 and day 28 after the second dose for TCRbeta chain sequencing. V was cut back by 6 bases and J by 7 bases, leaving a gap of 9 bases between them. Counted from cysteine to phenylalanine, this CDR3 has 12 amino acids. The sequence is cut down to CDR3 DNA, 36 bases in frame from base 1. CDR1 and CDR2 are drawn from the germline V gene: KGHSH, LQKENI. The CDR3 regions of human TCRbeta chains were analyzed by immunosequencing. Under the source paper's analysis protocol: TCRs in the repertoires were matched against a reference library of SARS-CoV-2-specific TCRs that had been generated with the MIRA antigen-specificity platform. Breadth meant the fraction of unique TCRs that were SARS-CoV-2-associated, whereas depth meant the fraction of total T cells that were SARS-CoV-2-associated. Using the MIRA data, each spike-specific TCR was assigned both to the spike region to which the TCR was reactive and to a CD4 or CD8 class. Log10-transformed breadth and depth values were compared by one-way ANOVA with Sidak's multiple comparisons tests. Imported from immuneACCESS, the table was reduced by TCRdb to in-frame sequences with V and J called. These copies leave out some clones; in studies compared against another copy, an unresolved V gene accounts for under half, and the cause of the remainder is not known. V and J calls and clone size are copied from that table; D and trimming were computed from the DNA. This sample has some 110,000 clones in its table, and more than 65% of those were observed once. Roughly 9.5% of the sample goes to the ten largest clones.

Worth noting for this clone: Its cognate antigen has yet to be identified. No per-base quality is available; no much larger clone lies one base away.

Recombination linked TRBV18 to TRBJ1-4; there is no confident call for the D gene. This clonotype was obtained from an adult in good health. Sample: peripheral blood, taken on day 0 of AZD1222 vaccination. In nucleotide form, the sequence is TGTGCCAGCTCCCAGGAAGCTGAAAAACTGTTTTTT. Translated, this gives CASSQEAEKLFF. Reference TRBV18 and TRBJ1-4 proteins supply the regions before and after the CDR3; the full variable domain is: NAGVMQNPRHLVRRRGQEARLRCSPMKGHSHVYWYRQLPEEGLKFMVYLQKENIIDESGMPKERFSAEFPKEGPSILRIQQVVRGDSAAYFCASSQEAEKLFFGSGTQLSVL.